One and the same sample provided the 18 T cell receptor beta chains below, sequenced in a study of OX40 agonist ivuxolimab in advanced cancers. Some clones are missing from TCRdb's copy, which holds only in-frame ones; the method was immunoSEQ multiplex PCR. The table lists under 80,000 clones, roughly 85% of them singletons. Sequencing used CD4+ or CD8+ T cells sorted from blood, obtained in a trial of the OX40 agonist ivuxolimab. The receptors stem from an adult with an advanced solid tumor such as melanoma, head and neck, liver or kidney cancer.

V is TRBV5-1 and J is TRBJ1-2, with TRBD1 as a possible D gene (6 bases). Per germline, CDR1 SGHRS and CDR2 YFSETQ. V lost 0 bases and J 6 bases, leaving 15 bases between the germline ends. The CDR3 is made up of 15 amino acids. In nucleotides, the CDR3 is TGCGCCAGCAGCTTGGGCGATCGGGGGGCCCATGGCTACACCTTC. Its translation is CASSLGDRGAHGYTF.

The CDR3 is CASSLVGRNTEAFF. The DNA of the CDR3 is TGTGCCAGCAGCTTGGTAGGCAGGAACACTGAAGCTTTCTTT. The chain joins TRBV5-6 to TRBJ1-1; D is uncertain. The V and J ends lost 0 bases and 1 base respectively, with 7 bases between them. The CDR3 runs 14 residues. Per the germline V gene, CDR1 is SGHDT and CDR2 is YYEEEE.

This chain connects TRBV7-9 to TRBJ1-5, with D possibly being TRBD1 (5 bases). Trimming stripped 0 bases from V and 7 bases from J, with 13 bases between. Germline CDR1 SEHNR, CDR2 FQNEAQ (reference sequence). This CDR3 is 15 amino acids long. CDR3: CASSLAGTKDQPQHF. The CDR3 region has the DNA TGTGCCAGCAGCTTAGCCGGGACCAAAGACCAGCCCCAGCATTTT.

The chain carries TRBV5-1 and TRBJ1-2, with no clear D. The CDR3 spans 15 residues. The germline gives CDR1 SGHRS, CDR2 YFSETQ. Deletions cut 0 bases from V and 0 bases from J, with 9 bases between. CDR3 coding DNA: TGCGCCAGCAGCTTGGCCAAAGGGACTAACTATGGCTACACCTTC. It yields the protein CASSLAKGTNYGYTF.

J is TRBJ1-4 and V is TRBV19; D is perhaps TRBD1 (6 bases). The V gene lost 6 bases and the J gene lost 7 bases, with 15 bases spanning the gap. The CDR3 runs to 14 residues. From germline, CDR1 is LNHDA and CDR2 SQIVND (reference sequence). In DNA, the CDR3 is TGTGCCAGTAGGACGGGACAAGGGGTTGAAAAACTGTTTTTT. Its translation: CASRTGQGVEKLFF.

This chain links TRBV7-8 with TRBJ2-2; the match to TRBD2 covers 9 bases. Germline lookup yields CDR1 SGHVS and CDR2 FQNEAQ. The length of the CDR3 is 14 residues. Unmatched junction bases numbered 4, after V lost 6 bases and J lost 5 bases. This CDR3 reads CASSWTSATGELFF. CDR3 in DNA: TGTGCCAGCAGTTGGACTAGCGCGACCGGGGAGCTGTTTTTT.

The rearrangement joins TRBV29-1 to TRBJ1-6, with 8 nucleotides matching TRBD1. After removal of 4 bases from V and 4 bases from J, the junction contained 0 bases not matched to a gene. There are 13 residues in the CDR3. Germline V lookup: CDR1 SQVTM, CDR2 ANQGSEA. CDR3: CSVGDRYNSPLHF. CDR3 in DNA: TGCAGCGTTGGGGACAGGTATAATTCACCCCTCCACTTT.

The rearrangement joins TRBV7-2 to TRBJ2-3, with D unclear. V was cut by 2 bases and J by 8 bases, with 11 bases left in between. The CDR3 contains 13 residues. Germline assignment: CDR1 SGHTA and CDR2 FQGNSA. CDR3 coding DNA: TGTGCCAGCAGCTTATCACGACTCGGTACGCAGTATTTT. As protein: CASSLSRLGTQYF.

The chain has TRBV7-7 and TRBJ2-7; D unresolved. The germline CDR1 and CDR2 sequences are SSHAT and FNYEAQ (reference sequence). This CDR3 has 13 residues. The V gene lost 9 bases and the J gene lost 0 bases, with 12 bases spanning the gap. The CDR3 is CASSRTDSYEQYF. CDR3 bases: TGTGCCAGTTCTCGGACGGACTCCTACGAGCAGTACTTC.

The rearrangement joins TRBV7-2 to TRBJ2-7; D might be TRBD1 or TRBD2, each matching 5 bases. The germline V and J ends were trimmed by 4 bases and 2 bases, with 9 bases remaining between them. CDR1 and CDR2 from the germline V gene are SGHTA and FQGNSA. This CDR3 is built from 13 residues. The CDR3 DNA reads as TGTGCCAGCAGCTCGGGGCTGACCTACGAGCAGTACTTC. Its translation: CASSSGLTYEQYF.

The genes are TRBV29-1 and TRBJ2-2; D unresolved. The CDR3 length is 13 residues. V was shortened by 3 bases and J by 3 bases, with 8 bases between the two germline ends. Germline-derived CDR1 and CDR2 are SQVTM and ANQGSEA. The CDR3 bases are TGCAGCGTTGATCACAGCTACACCGGGGAGCTGTTTTTT. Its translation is CSVDHSYTGELFF.

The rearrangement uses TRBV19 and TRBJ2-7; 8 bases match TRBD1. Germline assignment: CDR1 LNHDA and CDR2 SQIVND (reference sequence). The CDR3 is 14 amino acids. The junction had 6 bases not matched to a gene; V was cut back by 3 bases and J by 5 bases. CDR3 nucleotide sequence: TGTGCCAGTAGTATCTCGGACAGGGCTAACGAGCAGTACTTC. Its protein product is CASSISDRANEQYF.

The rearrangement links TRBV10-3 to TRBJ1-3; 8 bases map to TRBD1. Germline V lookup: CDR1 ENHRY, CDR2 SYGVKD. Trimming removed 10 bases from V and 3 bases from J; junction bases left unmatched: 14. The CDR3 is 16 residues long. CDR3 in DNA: TGTGCCAGTTCCGGGACAGGCAAGGAGTTTGGAAACACCATATATTTT. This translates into CASSGTGKEFGNTIYF.

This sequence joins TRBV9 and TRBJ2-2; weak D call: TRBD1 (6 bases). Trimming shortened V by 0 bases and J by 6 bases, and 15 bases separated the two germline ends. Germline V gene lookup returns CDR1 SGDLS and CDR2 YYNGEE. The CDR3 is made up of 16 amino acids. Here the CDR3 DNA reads TGTGCCAGCAGCGTAGACCCCAACAGGGTCCCCGGGGAGCTGTTTTTT. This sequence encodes CASSVDPNRVPGELFF. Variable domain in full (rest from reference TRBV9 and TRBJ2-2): DSGVTQTPKHLITATGQRVTLRCSPRSGDLSVYWYQQSLDQGLQFLIQYYNGEERAKGNILERFSAQQFPDLHSELNLSSLELGDSALYFCASSVDPNRVPGELFFGEGSRLTVL.

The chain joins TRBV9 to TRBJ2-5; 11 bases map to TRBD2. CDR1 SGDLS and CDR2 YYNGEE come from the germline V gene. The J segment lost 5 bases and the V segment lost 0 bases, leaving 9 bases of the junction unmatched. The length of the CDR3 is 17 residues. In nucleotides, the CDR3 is TGTGCCAGCAGCGTAGCGTTAGCGGGGGGGCTGGTGGAGACCCAGTACTTC. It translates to CASSVALAGGLVETQYF.

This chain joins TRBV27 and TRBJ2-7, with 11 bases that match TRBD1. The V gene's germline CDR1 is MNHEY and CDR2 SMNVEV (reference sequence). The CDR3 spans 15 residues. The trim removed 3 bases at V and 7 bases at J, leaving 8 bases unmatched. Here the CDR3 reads CASSFLGQGAREQYF. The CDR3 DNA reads TGTGCCAGCAGTTTTTTAGGACAGGGGGCTAGAGAGCAGTACTTC.

CDR3 protein: CASSASGKLLETQYF. The CDR3 DNA reads as TGTGCCAGCAGCGCCTCCGGGAAACTACTAGAGACCCAGTACTTC. The chain combines TRBV9 with TRBJ2-5, with D perhaps matching TRBD2 (5 bases). CDR3 size: 15 residues. Germline lookup yields CDR1 SGDLS and CDR2 YYNGEE. Trimming cost V 3 bases and J 4 bases, with 16 bases left between them.

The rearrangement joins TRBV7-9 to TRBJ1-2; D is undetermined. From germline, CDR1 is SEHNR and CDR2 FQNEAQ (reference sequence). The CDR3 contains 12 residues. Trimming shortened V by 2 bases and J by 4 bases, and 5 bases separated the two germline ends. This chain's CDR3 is CASSLNLYGYTF. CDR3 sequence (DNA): TGTGCCAGCAGCTTAAATCTCTATGGCTACACCTTC.